This TCR beta chain is drawn from a study of blood T cell repertoires in COVID-19. In this sample, this clone is medium-sized. Germline CDR1 is MGHDK and CDR2 is SYGVNS. The CDR3 contains 12 residues. V was pared by 6 bases and J by 4 bases, with 2 bases of the junction left unmatched. TCRdb's table, derived via immunoSEQ multiplex PCR, lists solely in-frame clones and lacks some. The table records about 16,000 clones, 85% to 90% of them present only once. The sequenced material came from peripheral blood. The chain combines TRBV25-1 with TRBJ2-7; TRBD1 aligns across 8 bases. The sequence was obtained from a man aged 60 to 69 with acute or convalescent COVID-19. The CDR3 sequence: CASSQGAYEQYF. Written as DNA, the CDR3 is TGTGCCAGCAGCCAGGGGGCTTACGAGCAGTACTTC.